A single sample gave rise to the 2 T cell receptor beta chains below, sequenced in a study of T cell changes during pregnancy in multiple sclerosis. Some clones are missing from TCRdb's copy, which holds only in-frame ones; the method was immunoSEQ multiplex PCR. Among tens of thousands of clones, around 90% were seen once, and the ten largest hold 1.5%. The sample consisted of peripheral blood, taken in the first trimester of pregnancy. Receptor source: a female donor with multiple sclerosis, enrolled in a pregnancy study.

This rearrangement joins TRBV28 to TRBJ2-2, with 14 bases matching TRBD2. This CDR3 is 17 amino acids long. V lost 5 bases, J lost 5 bases, and 7 bases stayed unmatched. Germline V lookup: CDR1 MDHEN, CDR2 SYDVKM. Here the CDR3 DNA reads TGTGCCAGCAGTCCGGGACTAGCGGGAGTGCAGACCGGGGAGCTGTTTTTT. Amino acid sequence: CASSPGLAGVQTGELFF.

The V and J genes are TRBV13 and TRBJ2-7, with 9 bases lining up with TRBD2. Germline lookup yields CDR1 PRHDT and CDR2 FYEKMQ (reference sequence). The CDR3 length is 14 residues. Unmatched junction bases numbered 2, after V lost 3 bases and J lost 2 bases. In DNA, the CDR3 is TGTGCCAGCAGCTTTCGCGGGAGGGCCTACGAGCAGTACTTC. Encoded protein: CASSFRGRAYEQYF.